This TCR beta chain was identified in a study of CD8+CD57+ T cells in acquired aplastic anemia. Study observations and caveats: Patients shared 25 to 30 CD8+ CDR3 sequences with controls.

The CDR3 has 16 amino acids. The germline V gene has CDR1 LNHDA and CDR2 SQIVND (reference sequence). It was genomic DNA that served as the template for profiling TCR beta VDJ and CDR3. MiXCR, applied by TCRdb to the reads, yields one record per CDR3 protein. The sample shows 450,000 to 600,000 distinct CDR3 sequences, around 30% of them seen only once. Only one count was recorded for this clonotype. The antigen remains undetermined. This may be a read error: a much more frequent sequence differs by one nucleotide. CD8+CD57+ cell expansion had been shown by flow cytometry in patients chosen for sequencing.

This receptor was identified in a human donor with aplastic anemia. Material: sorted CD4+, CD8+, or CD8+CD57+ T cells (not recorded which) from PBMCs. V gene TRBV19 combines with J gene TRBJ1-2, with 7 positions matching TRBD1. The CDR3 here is CASSTRDSGIIYGHTF. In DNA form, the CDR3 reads TGTGCCAGTAGTACTAGGGACAGCGGAATTATCTATGGCCACACCTTC.